The 32 T cell receptor beta chains below all came from one sample that was sequenced in a study of CD8+ T cells in alopecia areata. Extraction and reverse transcription of RNA yielded cDNA as the sequencing template. Assay: immunoSEQ multiplex PCR; the TCRdb copy retains only in-frame clones and omits some. The sample includes 87,000 or so clones, about two thirds of them seen just once. Treatment: oral pan-JAK inhibitor, 5-10 mg twice daily. The sequencing here drew on CD8+ T cells sorted from blood, taken at approximately week 42, from a patient treated with tofacitinib. These receptors came from a human donor with alopecia areata.

V and J are TRBV6-5 and TRBJ2-3; 11 nucleotides agree with TRBD2. Germline assignment: CDR1 MNHEY and CDR2 SVGAGI. This CDR3 has 14 amino acids. V shed 7 bases, J shed 3 bases, and the junction held 3 bases outside the gene matches. The CDR3 nucleotides read TGTGCCAGCAACCCTAGCGGGGGGACAGATACGCAGTATTTT. It is translated as CASNPSGGTDTQYF.

This clone has just one count. V gene TRBV5-1 combines with J gene TRBJ1-5; TRBD1 aligns across 10 bases. Per the germline V gene, CDR1 is SGHRS and CDR2 is YFSETQ. V trimming: 5 bases; J trimming: 1 base; junction bases outside the gene matches: 3. This CDR3 spans 15 amino acids. The CDR3 reads CASSTGQGSNQPQHF. The CDR3 DNA sequence: TGCGCCAGCAGTACGGGACAGGGGAGCAATCAGCCCCAGCATTTT.

The rearrangement uses TRBV7-9 and TRBJ2-7; the match to TRBD2 covers 8 bases. CDR1 SEHNR and CDR2 FQNEAQ come from the germline V gene (reference sequence). With V trimmed by 1 base and J by 4 bases, 9 bases remained unmatched. This CDR3 spans 16 amino acids. The CDR3 region has the DNA TGTGCCAGCAGCTTAGTGGGGACTAGTGTTGGGTACGAGCAGTACTTC. It translates to CASSLVGTSVGYEQYF.

The V call is TRBV9, the J call TRBJ2-1; D remains unclear. V was clipped by 1 base and J by 5 bases, with 4 bases between them. The CDR3 is 12 residues long. Germline CDR1 is SGDLS and CDR2 is YYNGEE. In DNA, the CDR3 is TGTGCCAGCAGCGTAACGGACAATGAGCAGTTCTTC. Protein sequence: CASSVTDNEQFF.

V usage is TRBV14 and J usage is TRBJ1-6; D remains unclear. V lost 5 bases to trimming and J lost 0 bases, with 11 bases between them. The CDR3 totals 16 residues. Germline assignment: CDR1 SGHDN and CDR2 FVKESK. CDR3 DNA: TGTGCCAGCAGCTATGGCGGGAGCTCCTATAATTCACCCCTCCACTTT. This translates into CASSYGGSSYNSPLHF.

The CDR3 protein is CASSDGQGRNEKLFF. The CDR3 DNA sequence: TGTGCCAGCAGTGATGGACAGGGAAGAAATGAAAAACTGTTTTTT. The rearrangement joins TRBV2 to TRBJ1-4; 8 positions agree with TRBD1. Trimming took 3 bases from V and 5 from J; bases not matched to a gene: 5. CDR1 SNHLY and CDR2 FYNNEI come from the germline V gene. The CDR3 runs 15 residues.

This clone came up a few times. The chain links TRBV6-5 to TRBJ2-2, with 7 bases that match TRBD2. V lost 0 bases, J lost 4 bases, and 2 bases stayed unmatched. CDR3 length equals 15 residues. In germline, CDR1 is MNHEY, CDR2 SVGAGI. The CDR3 sequence: CASSYSSSGTGELFF. The CDR3 DNA reads as TGTGCCAGCAGTTACTCTTCTAGCGGCACCGGGGAGCTGTTTTTT.

The genes are TRBV19 and TRBJ1-1; D is unresolved. Trimming shortened V by 8 bases and J by 3 bases, and 19 bases separated the two germline ends. The CDR3 has 15 residues. Germline assignment: CDR1 LNHDA and CDR2 SQIVND (reference sequence). This CDR3 is CASSIDTSGDTEAFF. Here the CDR3 DNA reads TGTGCCAGTTCGATCGACACGTCGGGAGACACTGAAGCTTTCTTT.

J is TRBJ1-1 and V is TRBV30; weak D call: TRBD1 (5 bases). Germline values: CDR1 GTSNPN, CDR2 SVGIG (reference sequence). Trimming left V 1 base short and J 4 bases short, with 10 bases between. The CDR3 contains 13 residues. The CDR3, as DNA: TGTGCCTGGAGTGGGGGGGGAGTCACTGAAGCTTTCTTT. Its protein product is CAWSGGGVTEAFF. The full variable domain, rest sourced from reference TRBV30 and TRBJ1-1, is SQTIHQWPATLVQPVGSPLSLECTVEGTSNPNLYWYRQAAGRGLQLLFYSVGIGQISSEVPQNLSASRPQDRQFILSSKKLLLSDSGFYLCAWSGGGVTEAFFGQGTRLTVV.

The rearrangement uses TRBV29-1 and TRBJ2-3, with 10 bases lining up with TRBD2. The V segment lost 2 bases and the J segment 5 bases; nucleotides outside the gene matches: 7. This CDR3 has 15 residues. Germline V CDR1 and CDR2: SQVTM, ANQGSEA. CDR3 nucleotides: TGCAGCGTTGAACTAGCGGGGGACCACGGAGATACGCAGTATTTT. It is translated as CSVELAGDHGDTQYF.

The rearrangement links TRBV19 to TRBJ1-2, with a weak D call TRBD1 (6 bases). The CDR3 is 12 amino acids. Between the trimmed V and J ends, which lost 8 bases and 2 bases, there was a span of 9 bases. Germline V gene lookup returns CDR1 LNHDA and CDR2 SQIVND (reference sequence). The CDR3 coding sequence is TGTGCCAGTGCGACAGGAAACTATGGCTACACCTTC. Translating gives CASATGNYGYTF.

The chain recombines TRBV7-3 with TRBJ2-5; 7 bases fit TRBD2. V was clipped by 5 bases and J by 5 bases; unmatched bases: 11. The length of the CDR3 is 15 residues. Germline V gene data show CDR1 as SGHTA and CDR2 as FQGTGA. CDR3 in amino acids: CASSPLRGGVETQYF. The CDR3 nucleotides read TGTGCCAGCAGCCCGCTTCGTGGGGGGGTGGAGACCCAGTACTTC.

V gene TRBV5-1 combines with J gene TRBJ2-1; the match to TRBD2 covers 7 bases. The CDR3 length is 14 residues. The germline CDR1 and CDR2 sequences are SGHRS and YFSETQ. J lost 10 bases, V lost 4 bases, and 11 bases had no gene match. The CDR3: CASSPSKTRGEQFF. For the CDR3, the DNA is TGCGCCAGCAGCCCCAGTAAGACGCGGGGGGAGCAGTTCTTC.

The chain joins TRBV7-8 to TRBJ2-7; D might be TRBD1 or TRBD2, each matching 5 bases. CDR1 SGHVS and CDR2 FQNEAQ come from the germline V gene. V dropped 5 bases and J dropped 2 bases, with 19 bases sitting between them. The CDR3 has 16 residues. The CDR3 spells CASSPRDREFTYEQYF. The DNA of the CDR3 is TGTGCCAGCAGCCCCCGGGACCGCGAATTTACCTACGAGCAGTACTTC. The entire variable domain, with the rest obtained from reference TRBV7-8 and TRBJ2-7, is as follows: GAGVSQSPRYKVAKRGQDVALRCDPISGHVSLFWYQQALGQGPEFLTYFQNEAQLDKSGLPSDRFFAERPEGSVSTLKIQRTQQEDSAVYLCASSPRDREFTYEQYFGPGTRLTVT.

The rearrangement uses TRBV4-1 and TRBJ1-5, with a weak D call TRBD1 (6 bases). Germline CDR1 and CDR2: MGHRA and YSYEKL. V dropped 1 base and J dropped 3 bases, with 10 bases sitting between them. The CDR3 runs to 15 residues. As DNA, the CDR3 is TGCGCCAGCAGCCAAGTGCAGGGGCCCAATCAGCCCCAGCATTTT. This codes for CASSQVQGPNQPQHF.

The chain recombines TRBV5-6 with TRBJ2-7; D call uncertain. Trimming cost V 1 base and J 7 bases, with 9 bases left between them. In germline, CDR1 is SGHDT, CDR2 YYEEEE. The CDR3 length is 12 residues. CDR3 loop: CASSLFGQEQYF. As DNA, the CDR3 is TGTGCCAGCAGCTTGTTTGGTCAGGAGCAGTACTTC. Together with reference TRBV5-6 and TRBJ2-7, the CDR3 gives the full variable domain: DAGVTQSPTHLIKTRGQQVTLRCSPKSGHDTVSWYQQALGQGPQFIFQYYEEEERQRGNFPDRFSGHQFPNYSSELNVNALLLGDSALYLCASSLFGQEQYFGPGTRLTVT.

The V gene is TRBV6-4, the J gene TRBJ2-7, with TRBD2 matching over 13 bases. V trimming: 5 bases; J trimming: 5 bases; junction bases outside the gene matches: 6. CDR1 and CDR2 from the germline V gene are MRHNA and SNTAGT. The CDR3 is 15 amino acids. CDR3 sequence: CASSYRTSGGHEQYF. CDR3 sequence (DNA): TGTGCCAGCAGTTACCGGACTAGCGGGGGTCACGAGCAGTACTTC.

A few counts support this clone. The rearrangement links TRBV4-1 to TRBJ2-1, with D possibly TRBD1 on 7 matching bases. In germline, CDR1 is MGHRA, CDR2 YSYEKL. The CDR3 loop spans 14 amino acids. V was pared by 0 bases and J by 9 bases, with 12 bases between. CDR3 residues: CASSQDSRGVEQFF. CDR3 nucleotides: TGCGCCAGCAGCCAAGATTCCAGGGGGGTTGAGCAGTTCTTC.

This clone was recorded once. This sequence joins TRBV11-2 and TRBJ1-1; D is uncertain. V was cut by 4 bases and J by 3 bases, with 9 bases left in between. The CDR3 has 13 residues. From germline, CDR1 is SGHAT and CDR2 FQNNGV. As DNA, the CDR3 is TGTGCCAGCAGCTATGGGTTCGACACTGAAGCTTTCTTT. It encodes CASSYGFDTEAFF.

The V gene is TRBV30, the J gene TRBJ1-6; D gene uncertain. The CDR3 has 13 residues. V shed 3 bases and J shed 9 bases, with 12 bases lying between them. Looked up from germline, CDR1 is GTSNPN and CDR2 is SVGIG (reference sequence). The DNA of the CDR3 is TGTGCCTGGAGCGCCAATGAGGGTTCACCCCTCCACTTT. It translates to CAWSANEGSPLHF.

The V call is TRBV30, the J call TRBJ2-3; TRBD2 matches at 10 bases. From germline, CDR1 is GTSNPN and CDR2 SVGIG (reference sequence). Trimming cost V 0 bases and J 5 bases; bases outside gene matches: 11. This CDR3 is 17 amino acids long. In DNA, the CDR3 is TGTGCCTGGAGTGTCCTAAATCTAGCGGGGGTCGGAGATACGCAGTATTTT. Protein sequence: CAWSVLNLAGVGDTQYF.

The rearrangement links TRBV7-3 to TRBJ2-1, with TRBD2 identical over 10 bases. Germline V CDR1 and CDR2: SGHTA, FQGTGA. V lost 2 bases to trimming and J lost 6 bases; unmatched junction nucleotides: 4. The CDR3 has 15 amino acids. As DNA, the CDR3 is TGTGCCAGCAGCTTAGGTAGCGGGGGGACCAATGAGCAGTTCTTC. Protein sequence: CASSLGSGGTNEQFF.

This sequence joins TRBV5-1 and TRBJ2-7; D call uncertain. Germline V gene lookup returns CDR1 SGHRS and CDR2 YFSETQ. The CDR3 is made up of 16 amino acids. V lost 4 bases, J lost 0 bases, and 17 bases lay in between. CDR3 DNA sequence: TGCGCCAGCAGCAACCCCCTGTCCGGAAGCTCCTACGAGCAGTACTTC. Translation: CASSNPLSGSSYEQYF.

This chain links TRBV10-2 with TRBJ1-6, with 7 bases matching TRBD1. Trimming took 6 bases from V and 8 from J; bases not matched to a gene: 13. CDR1 WSHSY and CDR2 SAAADI come from the germline V gene. The CDR3 is made up of 16 amino acids. This chain's CDR3 is CASRATRQGPDSPLHF. The CDR3 coding sequence is TGCGCCAGCAGGGCTACCCGACAGGGCCCGGATTCACCCCTCCACTTT.

The chain is built from TRBV14 and TRBJ2-1; D remains unclear. V was clipped by 0 bases and J by 5 bases, with 11 bases between them. This CDR3 has 15 amino acids. Germline lookup yields CDR1 SGHDN and CDR2 FVKESK. The CDR3 here is CASSQENSRHNEQFF. The CDR3 DNA sequence: TGTGCCAGCAGCCAAGAGAATAGCAGGCACAATGAGCAGTTCTTC.

The rearrangement links TRBV7-3 to TRBJ2-1; D ambiguous. The CDR3 is made up of 14 amino acids. Trimming cost V 2 bases and J 6 bases, with 11 bases left between them. The germline V gene encodes CDR1 SGHTA and CDR2 FQGTGA. CDR3 sequence: CASSLGGLRNEQFF. The CDR3 DNA reads TGTGCCAGCAGCTTAGGTGGTCTCCGCAATGAGCAGTTCTTC.

V is TRBV9 and J is TRBJ2-1; maybe TRBD1 (6 bases). The CDR3 spans 15 residues. Trimming took off 4 bases at V and 5 bases at J, with 16 bases between the two ends. The germline V gene has CDR1 SGDLS and CDR2 YYNGEE. CDR3 bases: TGTGCCAGCAGCCCGGCTCAGGGGATGAACAATGAGCAGTTCTTC. Translating gives CASSPAQGMNNEQFF.

This clone was picked up one time. The chain combines TRBV27 with TRBJ2-3, with 8 bases aligning to TRBD1. The V and J ends lost 5 bases and 9 bases, in that order; junction bases with no gene match: 7. The CDR3 sequence is 13 residues long. The germline V gene has CDR1 MNHEY and CDR2 SMNVEV (reference sequence). The chain's CDR3 is CASSLPGTGTQYF. The CDR3, as DNA: TGTGCCAGCAGTCTACCGGGGACAGGAACGCAGTATTTT.

V usage is TRBV5-6 and J usage is TRBJ1-2, with TRBD1 as a possible D gene (5 bases). The CDR3 spans 15 residues. V was clipped by 3 bases and J by 5 bases, with 17 bases between them. Germline V gene data show CDR1 as SGHDT and CDR2 as YYEEEE. The CDR3 region is CASSSGGAGVYGYTF. CDR3 bases: TGTGCCAGCAGCTCCGGCGGGGCAGGAGTATATGGCTACACCTTC.

This sequence joins TRBV10-3 and TRBJ1-5, with TRBD1 identical over 9 bases. The germline V gene encodes CDR1 ENHRY and CDR2 SYGVKD. This CDR3 region has 15 residues. With 0 bases clipped from V and 7 bases from J, the junction kept 4 bases outside the gene matches. CDR3 region: CAISESGTGNQPQHF. CDR3 DNA sequence: TGTGCCATCAGTGAGTCGGGGACAGGGAACCAGCCCCAGCATTTT.

V gene TRBV29-1 combines with J gene TRBJ1-2, with D hard to call. The CDR3 has 16 residues. The V end was cut by 0 bases, the J end by 7 bases, with 21 bases between. The germline gives CDR1 SQVTM, CDR2 ANQGSEA. The CDR3 nucleotides are TGCAGCGTTGAAGAAGTTTCCCTGGCCTCGTCACTTGGCTACACCTTC. It yields the protein CSVEEVSLASSLGYTF.

The chain recombines TRBV14 with TRBJ1-1, with D uncertain. Looked up from germline, CDR1 is SGHDN and CDR2 is FVKESK. This CDR3 comprises 13 residues. V lost 0 bases and J lost 1, with 3 bases in between. CDR3: CASSQETNTEAFF. CDR3 nucleotide sequence: TGTGCCAGCAGCCAAGAAACGAACACTGAAGCTTTCTTT.